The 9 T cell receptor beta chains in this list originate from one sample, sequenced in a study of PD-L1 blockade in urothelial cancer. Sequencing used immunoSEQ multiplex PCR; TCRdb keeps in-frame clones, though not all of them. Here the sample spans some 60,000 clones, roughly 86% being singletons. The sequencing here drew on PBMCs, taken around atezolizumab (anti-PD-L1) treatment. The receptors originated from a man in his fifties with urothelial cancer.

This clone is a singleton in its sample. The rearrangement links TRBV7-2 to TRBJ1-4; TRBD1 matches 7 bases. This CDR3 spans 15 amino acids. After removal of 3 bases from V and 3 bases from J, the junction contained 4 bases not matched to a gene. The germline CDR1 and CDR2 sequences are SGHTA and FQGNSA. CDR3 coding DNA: TGTGCCAGCAGCTTTCTCGGGACAGCTAATGAAAAACTGTTTTTT. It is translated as CASSFLGTANEKLFF. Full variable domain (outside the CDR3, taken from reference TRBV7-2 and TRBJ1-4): GAGVSQSPSNKVTEKGKDVELRCDPISGHTALYWYRQSLGQGLEFLIYFQGNSAPDKSGLPSDRFSAERTGGSVSTLTIQRTQQEDSAVYLCASSFLGTANEKLFFGSGTQLSVL.

CDR3 DNA: TGCGCCAGCAGCCAAGAAGCAAACTCTGGGGCCAACGTCCTGACTTTC. It codes for CASSQEANSGANVLTF. The chain is built from TRBV4-1 and TRBJ2-6; D is unresolved. CDR3 length equals 16 residues. Per the germline V gene, CDR1 is MGHRA and CDR2 is YSYEKL. Trimming cost V 0 bases and J 0 bases, with 6 bases left between them.

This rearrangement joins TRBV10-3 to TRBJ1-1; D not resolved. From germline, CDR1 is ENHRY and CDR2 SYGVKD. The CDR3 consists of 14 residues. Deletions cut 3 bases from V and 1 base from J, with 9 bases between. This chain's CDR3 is CAISDPTENTEAFF. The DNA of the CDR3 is TGTGCCATCAGTGACCCAACTGAGAACACTGAAGCTTTCTTT.

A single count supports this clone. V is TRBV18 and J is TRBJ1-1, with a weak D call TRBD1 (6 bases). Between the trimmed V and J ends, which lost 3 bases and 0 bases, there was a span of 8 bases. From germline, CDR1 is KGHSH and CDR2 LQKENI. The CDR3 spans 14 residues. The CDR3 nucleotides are TGTGCCAGCTCACCCAGGACAGTGAACACTGAAGCTTTCTTT. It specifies CASSPRTVNTEAFF.

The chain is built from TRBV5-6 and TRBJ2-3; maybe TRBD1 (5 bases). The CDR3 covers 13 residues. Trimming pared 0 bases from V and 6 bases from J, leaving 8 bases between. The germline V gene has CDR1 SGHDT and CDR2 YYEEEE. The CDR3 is CASSLGQKDTQYF. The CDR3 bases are TGTGCCAGCAGCTTGGGACAGAAGGATACGCAGTATTTT.

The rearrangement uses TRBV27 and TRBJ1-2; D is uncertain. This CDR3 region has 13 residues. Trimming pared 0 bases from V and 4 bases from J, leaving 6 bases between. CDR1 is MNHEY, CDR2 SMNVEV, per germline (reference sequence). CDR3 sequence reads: CASSLSPGYGYTF. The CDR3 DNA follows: TGTGCCAGCAGTTTATCGCCAGGCTATGGCTACACCTTC.

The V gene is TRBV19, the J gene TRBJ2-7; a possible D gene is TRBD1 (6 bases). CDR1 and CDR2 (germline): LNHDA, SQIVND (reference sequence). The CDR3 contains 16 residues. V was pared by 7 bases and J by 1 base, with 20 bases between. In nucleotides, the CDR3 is TGTGCCAGTACCAAACGGGACACCGCCAAATCCTACGAGCAGTACTTC. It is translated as CASTKRDTAKSYEQYF.

CDR3: CASSLRDRANTEAFF. The DNA for the CDR3 is TGTGCCAGCAGTCTGCGGGACAGGGCTAACACTGAAGCTTTCTTT. The chain combines TRBV6-5 with TRBJ1-1; 9 bases are a match to TRBD1. The CDR3 is 15 residues long. J lost 2 bases, V lost 5 bases, and 6 bases had no gene match. Germline V gene sequence: CDR1 MNHEY, CDR2 SVGAGI.

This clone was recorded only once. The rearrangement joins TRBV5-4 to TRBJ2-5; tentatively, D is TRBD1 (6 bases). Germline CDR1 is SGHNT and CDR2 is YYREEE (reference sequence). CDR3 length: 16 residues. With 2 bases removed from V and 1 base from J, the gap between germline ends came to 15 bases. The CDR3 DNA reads TGTGCCAGCAGCTTTGTTCCCCAGACAGGCCAAGAGACCCAGTACTTC. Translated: CASSFVPQTGQETQYF.